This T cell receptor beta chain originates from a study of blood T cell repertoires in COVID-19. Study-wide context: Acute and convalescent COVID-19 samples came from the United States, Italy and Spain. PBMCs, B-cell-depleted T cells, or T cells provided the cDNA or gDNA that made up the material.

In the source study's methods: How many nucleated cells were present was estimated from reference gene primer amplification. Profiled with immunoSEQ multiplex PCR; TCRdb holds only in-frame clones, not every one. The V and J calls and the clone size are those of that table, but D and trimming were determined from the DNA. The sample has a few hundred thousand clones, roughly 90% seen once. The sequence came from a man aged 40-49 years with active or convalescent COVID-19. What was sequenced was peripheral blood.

The DNA for the CDR3 is TGTGCCAGCAGCCCGGCCATGACTACAGGGGGCCGAACTGAAGCTTTCTTT. Encoded protein: CASSPAMTTGGRTEAFF. This chain connects TRBV3-1 (or the pseudogene TRBV3-2) to TRBJ1-1; 9 bases align to TRBD1. From germline, CDR1 is LGHDT and CDR2 YNNKEL (reference sequence). V shed 4 bases and J 5 bases; nucleotides not matched to a gene: 14. The CDR3 is 17 amino acids.